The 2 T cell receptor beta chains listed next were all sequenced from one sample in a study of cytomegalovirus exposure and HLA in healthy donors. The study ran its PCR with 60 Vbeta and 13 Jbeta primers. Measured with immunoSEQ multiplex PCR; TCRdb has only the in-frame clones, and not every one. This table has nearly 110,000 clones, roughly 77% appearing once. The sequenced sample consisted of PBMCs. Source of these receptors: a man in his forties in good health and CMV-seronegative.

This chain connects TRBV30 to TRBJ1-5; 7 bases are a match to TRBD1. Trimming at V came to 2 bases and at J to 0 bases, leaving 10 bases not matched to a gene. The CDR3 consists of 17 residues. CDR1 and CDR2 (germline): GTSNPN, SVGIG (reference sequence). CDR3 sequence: CAWSRDSTNYSNQPQHF. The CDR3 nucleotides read TGTGCCTGGAGTAGGGACAGTACTAATTATAGCAATCAGCCCCAGCATTTT.

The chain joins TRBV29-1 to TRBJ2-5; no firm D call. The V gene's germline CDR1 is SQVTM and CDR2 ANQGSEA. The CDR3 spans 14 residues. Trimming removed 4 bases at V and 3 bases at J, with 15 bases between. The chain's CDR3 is CSVARWSVEETQYF. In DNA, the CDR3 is TGCAGCGTTGCCCGTTGGAGTGTAGAAGAGACCCAGTACTTC.